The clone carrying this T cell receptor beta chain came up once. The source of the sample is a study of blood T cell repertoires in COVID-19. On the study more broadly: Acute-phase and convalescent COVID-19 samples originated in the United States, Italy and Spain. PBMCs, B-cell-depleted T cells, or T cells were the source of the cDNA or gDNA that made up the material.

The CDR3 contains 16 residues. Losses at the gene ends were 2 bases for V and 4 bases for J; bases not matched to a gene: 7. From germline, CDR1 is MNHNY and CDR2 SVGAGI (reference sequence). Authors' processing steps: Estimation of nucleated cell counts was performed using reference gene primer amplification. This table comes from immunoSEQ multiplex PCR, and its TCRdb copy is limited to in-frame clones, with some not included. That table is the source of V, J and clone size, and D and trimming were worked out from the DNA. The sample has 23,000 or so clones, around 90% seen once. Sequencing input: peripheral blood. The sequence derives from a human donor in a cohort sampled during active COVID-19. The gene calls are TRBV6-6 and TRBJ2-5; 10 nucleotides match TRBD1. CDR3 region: CASSYTKGQGIETQYF. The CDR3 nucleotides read TGTGCCAGCAGTTACACCAAGGGACAGGGGATAGAGACCCAGTACTTC.